Following are 13 T cell receptor beta chains from one sample sequenced in a study of early T cells in non-severe SARS-CoV-2 infection. MiXCR was run by TCRdb on the 5' RACE reads, yielding one entry per CDR3 protein. This sample carries 60,000 to 75,000 distinct CDR3 sequences, more than 3.5% of them seen once, and the ten largest clones take 3% to 4%. This specimen consisted of whole blood, obtained at baseline. These receptors were taken from an adult who was a healthcare worker with PCR-confirmed SARS-CoV-2 infection or an uninfected control (not recorded which). The donor label of this sample is uncertain.

Many counts were recorded for this clonotype. The V gene is TRBV11-2, the J gene TRBJ2-6; maybe TRBD2 (6 bases). There are 15 residues in the CDR3. The V end lost 3 bases, the J end lost 0 bases, and 6 bases lay between the germline ends. CDR1 SGHAT and CDR2 FQNNGV come from the germline V gene. The chain's CDR3 is CASSFGGSGANVLTF. The CDR3 DNA follows: TGTGCCAGCAGCTTCGGGGGCTCTGGGGCCAACGTCCTGACTTTC. The variable domain in full, completed from reference TRBV11-2 and TRBJ2-6, reads EAGVAQSPRYKIIEKRQSVAFWCNPISGHATLYWYQQILGQGPKLLIQFQNNGVVDDSQLPKDRFSAERLKGVDSTLKIQPAKLEDSAVYLCASSFGGSGANVLTFGAGSRLTVL.

The chain links TRBV28 to TRBJ1-1, with D perhaps matching TRBD1 (6 bases). CDR1 is MDHEN, CDR2 SYDVKM, per germline. The CDR3 consists of 17 residues. The V end lost 6 bases, the J end lost 5 bases, and 25 bases lay between the germline ends. CDR3 bases: TGTGCCAGCAGCAAACCCCGGGGGGCTTCGGCGTGGACTGAAGCTTTCTTT. Translating it yields CASSKPRGASAWTEAFF.

The chain carries TRBV9 and TRBJ1-5; D is perhaps TRBD1 (6 bases). The germline V and J ends were trimmed by 0 bases and 0 bases, with 13 bases remaining between them. The CDR3 runs 17 residues. Germline CDR1 reads SGDLS; CDR2 reads YYNGEE. CDR3 sequence reads: CASSVDGGLDSNQPQHF. The CDR3 DNA sequence: TGTGCCAGCAGCGTAGATGGGGGGCTAGATAGCAATCAGCCCCAGCATTTT.

The V and J genes are TRBV28 and TRBJ2-3; TRBD1 aligns across 9 bases. This CDR3 is 18 amino acids long. Trimming cost V 5 bases and J 3 bases; bases outside gene matches: 15. Germline-derived CDR1 and CDR2 are MDHEN and SYDVKM. The CDR3 spells CASSEVRPGTGKTDTQYF. DNA of the CDR3: TGTGCCAGCAGTGAAGTACGTCCCGGGACAGGGAAAACAGATACGCAGTATTTT.

The CDR3 DNA reads as TGTGCCAGCCTATTTAAAGGGGCAACCTCCAACTATGGCTACACCTTC. It yields the protein CASLFKGATSNYGYTF. The chain couples TRBV5-6 to TRBJ1-2, with D possibly matching TRBD1 (5 bases). V lost 7 bases, J lost 2 bases, and 21 bases lay in between. This CDR3 has 16 residues. Germline V CDR1 and CDR2: SGHDT, YYEEEE.

This clonotype was recorded many times. The chain links TRBV11-2 to TRBJ1-6; D is possibly TRBD1 (6 bases). This CDR3 is 16 amino acids long. The V and J ends lost 1 base and 7 bases respectively, with 14 bases between them. Germline lookup yields CDR1 SGHAT and CDR2 FQNNGV. The CDR3 here is CASSLGTGTRNSPLHF. The CDR3 DNA reads as TGTGCCAGCAGCTTAGGCACCGGGACAAGAAATTCACCCCTCCACTTT.

This clonotype has at least ten counts. The chain carries TRBV12-3 or TRBV12-4 and TRBJ2-3; perhaps TRBD2 as D (6 bases). V was trimmed by 6 bases and J by 2 bases, leaving 12 bases between them. CDR3 length: 14 residues. CDR3 DNA: TGTGCCAGCAGGGCAGGGACTTCCACAGATACGCAGTATTTT. It is translated as CASRAGTSTDTQYF.

This clonotype has a handful of counts. The chain combines TRBV4-3 with TRBJ2-3; perhaps TRBD2 as D (7 bases). There are 17 residues in the CDR3. Germline loops: CDR1 LGHNA, CDR2 YSLEER. Between the trimmed V and J ends, which lost 0 bases and 0 bases, there was a span of 13 bases. The CDR3 here is CASSQEGGGPSTDTQYF. The CDR3 nucleotides are TGCGCCAGCAGCCAAGAAGGGGGAGGGCCTAGCACAGATACGCAGTATTTT.

Ten or more counts support this clonotype. J is TRBJ1-2 and V is TRBV20-1; 8 nucleotides align to TRBD1. The CDR3 is made up of 18 amino acids. The ends lost 0 bases at V and 0 bases at J; junction bases unmatched: 12. CDR1 DFQATT and CDR2 SNEGSKA come from the germline V gene (reference sequence). CDR3 region: CSARDLQGAIPSNYGYTF. Written as DNA, the CDR3 is TGCAGTGCTAGAGATCTTCAGGGGGCGATTCCATCTAACTATGGCTACACCTTC.

This clonotype showed up just a few times. The chain couples TRBV29-1 to TRBJ1-1, with 9 bases matching TRBD1. J lost 6 bases, V lost 3 bases, and 5 bases had no gene match. Per the germline V gene, CDR1 is SQVTM and CDR2 is ANQGSEA. The CDR3 totals 13 residues. Here the CDR3 reads CSVDRDRVSEAFF. CDR3 coding DNA: TGCAGCGTTGACCGGGACAGGGTGTCTGAAGCTTTCTTT.

In its sample, this clonotype was seen many times. The chain recombines TRBV12-3 or TRBV12-4 with TRBJ1-2; D may be TRBD1 (5 bases). This CDR3 spans 13 amino acids. The V end lost 4 bases, the J end lost 6 bases, and 12 bases lay between the germline ends. The CDR3 region is CASSSEGYNGYTF. CDR3 DNA: TGTGCCAGCAGTTCTGAGGGGTATAATGGCTACACCTTC.

In this sample, this clonotype turned up a few times. The genes are TRBV7-9 and TRBJ2-7, with D perhaps matching TRBD2 (6 bases). The germline V gene encodes CDR1 SEHNR and CDR2 FQNEAQ (reference sequence). Trimming took off 7 bases at V and 3 bases at J, with 16 bases between the two ends. The CDR3 sequence is 14 residues long. CDR3 DNA sequence: TGTGCCAGCACCGACGACATGGACTACTACGAGCAGTACTTC. Translated, it gives CASTDDMDYYEQYF.

The chain recombines TRBV4-1 with TRBJ2-7, with D uncertain. The germline V and J ends were trimmed by 4 bases and 4 bases, with 17 bases remaining between them. The CDR3 totals 15 residues. Germline V gene data show CDR1 as MGHRA and CDR2 as YSYEKL. The CDR3 coding sequence is TGCGCCAGCAGCCCTCCTGATCTCGGTCCGTACGAGCAGTACTTC. As protein: CASSPPDLGPYEQYF.